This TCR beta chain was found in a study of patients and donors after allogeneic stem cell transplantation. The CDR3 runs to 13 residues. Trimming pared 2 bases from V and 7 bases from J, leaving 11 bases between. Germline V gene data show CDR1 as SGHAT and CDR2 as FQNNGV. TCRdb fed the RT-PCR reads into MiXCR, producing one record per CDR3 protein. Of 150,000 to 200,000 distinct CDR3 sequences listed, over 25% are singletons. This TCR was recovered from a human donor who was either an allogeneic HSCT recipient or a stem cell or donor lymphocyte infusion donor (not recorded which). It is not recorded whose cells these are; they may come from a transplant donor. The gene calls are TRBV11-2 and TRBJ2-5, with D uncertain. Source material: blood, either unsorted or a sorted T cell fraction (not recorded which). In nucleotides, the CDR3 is TGTGCCAGCAGCTTAAGTATGGATGCGACCCAGTACTTC. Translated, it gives CASSLSMDATQYF.